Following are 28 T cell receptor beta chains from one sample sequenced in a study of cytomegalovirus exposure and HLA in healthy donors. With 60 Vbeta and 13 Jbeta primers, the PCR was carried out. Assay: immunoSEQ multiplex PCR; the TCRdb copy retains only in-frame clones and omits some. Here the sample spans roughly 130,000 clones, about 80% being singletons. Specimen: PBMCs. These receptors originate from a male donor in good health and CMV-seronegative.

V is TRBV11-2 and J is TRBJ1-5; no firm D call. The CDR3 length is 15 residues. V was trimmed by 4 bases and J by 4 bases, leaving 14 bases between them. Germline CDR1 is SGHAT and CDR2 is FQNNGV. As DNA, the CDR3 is TGTGCCAGCAGCTCTAGCCAAGGTATGAATCAGCCCCAGCATTTT. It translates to CASSSSQGMNQPQHF. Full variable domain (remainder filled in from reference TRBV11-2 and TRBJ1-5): EAGVAQSPRYKIIEKRQSVAFWCNPISGHATLYWYQQILGQGPKLLIQFQNNGVVDDSQLPKDRFSAERLKGVDSTLKIQPAKLEDSAVYLCASSSSQGMNQPQHFGDGTRLSIL.

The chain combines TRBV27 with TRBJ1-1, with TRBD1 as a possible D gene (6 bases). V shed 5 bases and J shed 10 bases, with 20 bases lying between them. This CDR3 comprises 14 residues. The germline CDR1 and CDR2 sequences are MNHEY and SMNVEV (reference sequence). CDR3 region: CASSRTGMGIRAFF. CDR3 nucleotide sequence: TGTGCCAGCAGTAGAACAGGGATGGGGATCAGAGCTTTCTTT.

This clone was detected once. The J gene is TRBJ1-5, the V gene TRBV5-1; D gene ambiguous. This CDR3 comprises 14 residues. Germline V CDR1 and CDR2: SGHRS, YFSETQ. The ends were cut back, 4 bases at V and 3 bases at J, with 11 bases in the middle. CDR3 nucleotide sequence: TGCGCCAGCAGCAAGGACGGGAACAATCAGCCCCAGCATTTT. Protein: CASSKDGNNQPQHF.

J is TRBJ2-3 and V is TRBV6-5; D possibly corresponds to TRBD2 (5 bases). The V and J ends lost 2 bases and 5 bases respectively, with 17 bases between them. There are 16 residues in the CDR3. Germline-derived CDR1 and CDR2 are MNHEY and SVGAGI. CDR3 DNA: TGTGCCAGCAGTTACGAGGGCGCCTTAACCCAAGATACGCAGTATTTT. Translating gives CASSYEGALTQDTQYF.

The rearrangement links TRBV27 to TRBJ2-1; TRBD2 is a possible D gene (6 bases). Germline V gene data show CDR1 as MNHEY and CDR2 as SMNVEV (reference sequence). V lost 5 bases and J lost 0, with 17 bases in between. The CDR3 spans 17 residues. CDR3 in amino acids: CASSAPGVLLSYNEQFF. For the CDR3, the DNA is TGTGCCAGCAGTGCTCCGGGAGTCCTACTCTCCTACAATGAGCAGTTCTTC.

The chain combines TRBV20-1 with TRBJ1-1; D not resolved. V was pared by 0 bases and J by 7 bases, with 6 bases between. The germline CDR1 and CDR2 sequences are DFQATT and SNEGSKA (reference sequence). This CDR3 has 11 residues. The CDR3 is CSARDRDEAFF. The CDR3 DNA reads TGCAGTGCTAGAGATCGGGATGAAGCTTTCTTT.

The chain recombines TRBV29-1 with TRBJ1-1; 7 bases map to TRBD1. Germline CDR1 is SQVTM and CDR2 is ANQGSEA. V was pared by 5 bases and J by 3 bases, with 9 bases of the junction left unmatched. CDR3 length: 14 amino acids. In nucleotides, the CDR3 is TGCAGCGTTTTAGGGGGCCGAGGGTACACTGAAGCTTTCTTT. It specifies CSVLGGRGYTEAFF.

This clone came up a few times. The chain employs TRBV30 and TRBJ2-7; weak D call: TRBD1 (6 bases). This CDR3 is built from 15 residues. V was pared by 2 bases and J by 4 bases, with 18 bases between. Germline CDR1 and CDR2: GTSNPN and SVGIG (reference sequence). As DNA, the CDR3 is TGTGCCTGGAGTCCACAGGGTAAGGGCACATACGAGCAGTACTTC. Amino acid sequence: CAWSPQGKGTYEQYF.

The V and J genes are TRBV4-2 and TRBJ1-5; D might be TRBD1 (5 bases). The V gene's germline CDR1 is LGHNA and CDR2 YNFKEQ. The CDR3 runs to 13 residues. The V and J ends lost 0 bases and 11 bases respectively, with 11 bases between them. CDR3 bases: TGTGCCAGCAGCCAAGATGGGATAGGGGCCCAGCATTTT. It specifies CASSQDGIGAQHF.

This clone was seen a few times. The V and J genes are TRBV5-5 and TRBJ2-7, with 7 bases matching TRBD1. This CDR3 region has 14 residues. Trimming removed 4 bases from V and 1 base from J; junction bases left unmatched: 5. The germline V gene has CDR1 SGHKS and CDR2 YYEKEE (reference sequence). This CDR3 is CASSIPGQSYEQYF. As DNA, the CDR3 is TGTGCCAGCAGCATCCCGGGACAGTCCTACGAGCAGTACTTC. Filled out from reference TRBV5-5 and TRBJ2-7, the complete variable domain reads DAGVTQSPTHLIKTRGQQVTLRCSPISGHKSVSWYQQVLGQGPQFIFQYYEKEERGRGNFPDRFSARQFPNYSSELNVNALLLGDSALYLCASSIPGQSYEQYFGPGTRLTVT.

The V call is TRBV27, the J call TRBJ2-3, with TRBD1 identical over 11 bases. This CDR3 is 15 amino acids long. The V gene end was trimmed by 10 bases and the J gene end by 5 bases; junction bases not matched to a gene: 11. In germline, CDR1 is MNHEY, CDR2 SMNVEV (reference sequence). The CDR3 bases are TGTGCCACCGAGACCGGGACAGGGGGGATAGATACGCAGTATTTT. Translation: CATETGTGGIDTQYF.

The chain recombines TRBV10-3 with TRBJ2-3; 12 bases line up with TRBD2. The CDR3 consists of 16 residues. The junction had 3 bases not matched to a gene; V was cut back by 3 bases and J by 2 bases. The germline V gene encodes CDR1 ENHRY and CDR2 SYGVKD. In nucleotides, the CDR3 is TGTGCCATCAGTGAACTAGCGGGGGGCGCCACAGATACGCAGTATTTT. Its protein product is CAISELAGGATDTQYF.

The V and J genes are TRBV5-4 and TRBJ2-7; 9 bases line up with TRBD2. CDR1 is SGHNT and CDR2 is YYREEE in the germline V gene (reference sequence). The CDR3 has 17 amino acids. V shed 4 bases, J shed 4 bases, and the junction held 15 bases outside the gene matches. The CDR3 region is CASSKTSGDQTGYEQYF. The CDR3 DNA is TGTGCCAGCAGCAAGACTAGCGGAGATCAAACGGGTTACGAGCAGTACTTC.

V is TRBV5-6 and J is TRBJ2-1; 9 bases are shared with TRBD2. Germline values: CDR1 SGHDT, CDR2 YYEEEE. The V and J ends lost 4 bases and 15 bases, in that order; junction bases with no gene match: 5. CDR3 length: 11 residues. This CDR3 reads CASSQRGEGFF. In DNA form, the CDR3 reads TGTGCCAGCAGCCAGCGGGGGGAGGGGTTCTTC.

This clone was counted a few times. CDR3 sequence reads: CASSRSMNTEAFF. The CDR3 DNA sequence: TGCGCCAGCAGCCGCAGTATGAACACTGAAGCTTTCTTT. The J gene is TRBJ1-1, the V gene TRBV4-1; no clear D gene. V lost 4 bases and J lost 0, with 6 bases in between. CDR3 length: 13 amino acids. Per germline, CDR1 MGHRA and CDR2 YSYEKL.

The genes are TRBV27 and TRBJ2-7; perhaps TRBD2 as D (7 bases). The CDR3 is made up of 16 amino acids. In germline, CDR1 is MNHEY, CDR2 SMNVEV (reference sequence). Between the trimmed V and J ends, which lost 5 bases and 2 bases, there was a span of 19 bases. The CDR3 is CASSPRWGGATYEQYF. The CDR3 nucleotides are TGTGCCAGCAGTCCCCGATGGGGGGGCGCCACCTACGAGCAGTACTTC.

The CDR3 spells CASSRDYNEQFF. In DNA form, the CDR3 reads TGTGCCAGCAGCCGGGACTACAATGAGCAGTTCTTC. The rearrangement uses TRBV7-3 and TRBJ2-1; tentative D call: TRBD2 (5 bases). CDR3 length: 12 residues. V gave up 5 bases and J gave up 3 bases, with 5 bases separating them. CDR1 SGHTA and CDR2 FQGTGA come from the germline V gene.

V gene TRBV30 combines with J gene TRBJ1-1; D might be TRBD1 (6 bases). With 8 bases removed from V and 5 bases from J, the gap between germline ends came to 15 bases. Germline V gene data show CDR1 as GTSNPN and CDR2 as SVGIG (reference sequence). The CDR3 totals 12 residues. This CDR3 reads CAAGRGTTEAFF. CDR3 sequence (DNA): TGTGCCGCGGGTAGGGGGACGACTGAAGCTTTCTTT. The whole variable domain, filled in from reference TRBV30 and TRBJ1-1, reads SQTIHQWPATLVQPVGSPLSLECTVEGTSNPNLYWYRQAAGRGLQLLFYSVGIGQISSEVPQNLSASRPQDRQFILSSKKLLLSDSGFYLCAAGRGTTEAFFGQGTRLTVV.

CDR3 in amino acids: CASSFPTQGLEHNEQFF. The CDR3 DNA sequence: TGCGCCAGCAGCTTCCCCACGCAGGGACTAGAACATAATGAGCAGTTCTTC. This rearrangement joins TRBV5-1 to TRBJ2-1; TRBD2 agrees at 8 bases. With V trimmed by 2 bases and J by 7 bases, 14 bases remained unmatched. CDR3 size: 17 residues. CDR1 SGHRS and CDR2 YFSETQ come from the germline V gene. The full variable domain, rest sourced from reference TRBV5-1 and TRBJ2-1, is KAGVTQTPRYLIKTRGQQVTLSCSPISGHRSVSWYQQTPGQGLQFLFEYFSETQRNKGNFPGRFSGRQFSNSRSEMNVSTLELGDSALYLCASSFPTQGLEHNEQFFGPGTRLTVL.

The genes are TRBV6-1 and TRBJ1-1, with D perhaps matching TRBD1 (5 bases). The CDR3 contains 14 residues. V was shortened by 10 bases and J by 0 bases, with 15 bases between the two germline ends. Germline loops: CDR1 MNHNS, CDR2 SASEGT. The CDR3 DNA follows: TGTGCCACGACTGGGGGGGGACTGAACACTGAAGCTTTCTTT. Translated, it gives CATTGGGLNTEAFF.

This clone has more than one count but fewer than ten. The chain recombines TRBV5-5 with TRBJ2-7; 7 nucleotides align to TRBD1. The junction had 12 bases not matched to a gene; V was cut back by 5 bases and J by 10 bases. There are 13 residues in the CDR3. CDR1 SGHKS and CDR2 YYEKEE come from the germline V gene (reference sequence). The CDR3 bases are TGTGCCAGCAGGATTCAGGGACAGTTGCAACAGTACTTC. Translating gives CASRIQGQLQQYF. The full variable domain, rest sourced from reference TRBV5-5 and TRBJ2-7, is DAGVTQSPTHLIKTRGQQVTLRCSPISGHKSVSWYQQVLGQGPQFIFQYYEKEERGRGNFPDRFSARQFPNYSSELNVNALLLGDSALYLCASRIQGQLQQYFGPGTRLTVT.

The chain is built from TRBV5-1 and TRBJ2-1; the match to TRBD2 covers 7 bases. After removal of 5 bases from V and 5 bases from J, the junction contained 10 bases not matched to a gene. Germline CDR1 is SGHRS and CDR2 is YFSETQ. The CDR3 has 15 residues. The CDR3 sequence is CASSRSGDQHNEQFF. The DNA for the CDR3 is TGCGCCAGCAGTAGGAGCGGGGACCAACACAATGAGCAGTTCTTC.

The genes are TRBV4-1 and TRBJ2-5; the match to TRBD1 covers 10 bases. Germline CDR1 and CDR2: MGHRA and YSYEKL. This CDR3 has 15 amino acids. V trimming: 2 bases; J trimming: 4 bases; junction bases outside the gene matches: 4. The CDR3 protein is CASSQRDRGGETQYF. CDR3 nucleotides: TGCGCCAGCAGCCAACGGGACAGGGGAGGAGAGACCCAGTACTTC.

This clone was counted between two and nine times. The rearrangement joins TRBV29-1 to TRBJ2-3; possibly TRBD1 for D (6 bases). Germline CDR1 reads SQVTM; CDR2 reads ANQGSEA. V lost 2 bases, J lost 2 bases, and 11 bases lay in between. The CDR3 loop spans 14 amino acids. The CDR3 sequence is CSVERGLSTDTQYF. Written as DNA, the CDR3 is TGCAGCGTTGAAAGGGGGTTGTCCACAGATACGCAGTATTTT.

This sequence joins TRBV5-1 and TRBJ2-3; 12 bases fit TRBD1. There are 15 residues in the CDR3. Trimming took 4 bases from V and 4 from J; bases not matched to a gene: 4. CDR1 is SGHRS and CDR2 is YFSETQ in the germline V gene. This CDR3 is CASSKGQGAADTQYF. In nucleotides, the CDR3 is TGCGCCAGCAGCAAGGGACAGGGGGCTGCAGATACGCAGTATTTT.

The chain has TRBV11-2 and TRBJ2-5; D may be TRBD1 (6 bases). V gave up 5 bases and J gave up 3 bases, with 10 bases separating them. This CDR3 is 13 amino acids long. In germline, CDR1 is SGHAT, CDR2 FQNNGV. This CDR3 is CASSRNREETQYF. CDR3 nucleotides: TGTGCCAGCAGCCGAAACAGGGAAGAGACCCAGTACTTC.

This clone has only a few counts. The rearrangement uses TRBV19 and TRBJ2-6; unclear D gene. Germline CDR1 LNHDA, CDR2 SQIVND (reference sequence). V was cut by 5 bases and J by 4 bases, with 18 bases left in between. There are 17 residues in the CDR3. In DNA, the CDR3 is TGTGCCAGTAGTCCTGCGGCGTTCGGATCCGGGGCCAACGTCCTGACTTTC. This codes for CASSPAAFGSGANVLTF.

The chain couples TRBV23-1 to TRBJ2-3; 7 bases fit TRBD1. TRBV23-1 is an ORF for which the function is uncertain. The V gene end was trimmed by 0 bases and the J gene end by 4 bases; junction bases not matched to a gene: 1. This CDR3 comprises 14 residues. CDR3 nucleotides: TGCGCCAGCAGTCAATCGCAGGGGGCAGATACGCAGTATTTT. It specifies CASSQSQGADTQYF.